The rows below give T cell receptor beta chains drawn from one sample of a study of blood T cells in healthy people across ages. Via MiXCR, TCRdb re-called the 5' RACE reads, giving one row per CDR3 protein. The sample carries roughly 650,000 distinct CDR3 sequences, less than 40% recorded once. Input material: blood. Every receptor here comes from a woman over 75 in good health. Each CDR3 is given with its conserved first and last residue. The order of the fields is CDR3 protein, J gene, D gene, V gene. The D gene is left open where the match is weak.

CDR3aa: CASSNRGRGETQYF
j_gene: TRBJ2-5
d_gene: TRBD1
v_gene: TRBV12-3/TRBV12-4

CDR3aa: CASSSRGLTDTGELFF
j_gene: TRBJ2-2
d_gene: TRBD1
v_gene: TRBV7-9

CDR3aa: CASSSGTGVSPLHF
j_gene: TRBJ1-6
d_gene: TRBD1
v_gene: TRBV7-8

CDR3aa: CASSLVGTGNSPLHF
j_gene: TRBJ1-6
d_gene: TRBD1
v_gene: TRBV5-1

CDR3aa: CAVGGEASGELFF
j_gene: TRBJ2-2
d_gene: -
v_gene: TRBV6-2/TRBV6-3

CDR3aa: CAISDNEGLNTEAFF
j_gene: TRBJ1-1
d_gene: -
v_gene: TRBV10-3

CDR3aa: CASRTTGGHGYTF
j_gene: TRBJ1-2
d_gene: TRBD1
v_gene: TRBV27

CDR3aa: CASSRDSGSDYGYTF
j_gene: TRBJ1-2
d_gene: -
v_gene: TRBV4-2

CDR3aa: CASNYGTQQETQYF
j_gene: TRBJ2-5
d_gene: -
v_gene: TRBV5-1

CDR3aa: CASSRTTGAYEQYF
j_gene: TRBJ2-7
d_gene: TRBD1
v_gene: TRBV5-1

CDR3aa: CASSLGGSFNEQFF
j_gene: TRBJ2-1
d_gene: -
v_gene: TRBV5-1

CDR3aa: CASSLGGVTNEKLFF
j_gene: TRBJ1-4
d_gene: -
v_gene: TRBV5-1

CDR3aa: CASSRGGALTEAFF
j_gene: TRBJ1-1
d_gene: -
v_gene: TRBV9

CDR3aa: CASSLQGRDEKLFF
j_gene: TRBJ1-4
d_gene: -
v_gene: TRBV5-1

CDR3aa: CAISVGGVSTDTQYF
j_gene: TRBJ2-3
d_gene: -
v_gene: TRBV10-3

CDR3aa: CASSLQGGYGYTF
j_gene: TRBJ1-2
d_gene: -
v_gene: TRBV11-2

CDR3aa: CASRPTLGETQYF
j_gene: TRBJ2-5
d_gene: -
v_gene: TRBV6-2/TRBV6-3

CDR3aa: CASTKPAGGGEQFF
j_gene: TRBJ2-1
d_gene: TRBD1
v_gene: TRBV5-4

CDR3aa: CASSHGQVASYEQYF
j_gene: TRBJ2-7
d_gene: TRBD1
v_gene: TRBV18

CDR3aa: CASSLVPGQDQPQHF
j_gene: TRBJ1-5
d_gene: -
v_gene: TRBV7-2

CDR3aa: CASSPDGGVYEQYF
j_gene: -
d_gene: -
v_gene: TRBV12-3/TRBV12-4

CDR3aa: CSARVQGTRNSPLHF
j_gene: TRBJ1-6
d_gene: TRBD1
v_gene: TRBV20-1

CDR3aa: CASRDTAYTGELFF
j_gene: TRBJ2-2
d_gene: -
v_gene: TRBV6-1

CDR3aa: CATRVGGEQFF
j_gene: TRBJ2-1
d_gene: -
v_gene: TRBV19

CDR3aa: CAWSVRVLEQYF
j_gene: TRBJ2-5
d_gene: -
v_gene: TRBV30

CDR3aa: CASSLMGVQEAFF
j_gene: TRBJ1-1
d_gene: -
v_gene: TRBV4-2

CDR3aa: CASSEPGQPQHF
j_gene: TRBJ1-5
d_gene: -
v_gene: TRBV2